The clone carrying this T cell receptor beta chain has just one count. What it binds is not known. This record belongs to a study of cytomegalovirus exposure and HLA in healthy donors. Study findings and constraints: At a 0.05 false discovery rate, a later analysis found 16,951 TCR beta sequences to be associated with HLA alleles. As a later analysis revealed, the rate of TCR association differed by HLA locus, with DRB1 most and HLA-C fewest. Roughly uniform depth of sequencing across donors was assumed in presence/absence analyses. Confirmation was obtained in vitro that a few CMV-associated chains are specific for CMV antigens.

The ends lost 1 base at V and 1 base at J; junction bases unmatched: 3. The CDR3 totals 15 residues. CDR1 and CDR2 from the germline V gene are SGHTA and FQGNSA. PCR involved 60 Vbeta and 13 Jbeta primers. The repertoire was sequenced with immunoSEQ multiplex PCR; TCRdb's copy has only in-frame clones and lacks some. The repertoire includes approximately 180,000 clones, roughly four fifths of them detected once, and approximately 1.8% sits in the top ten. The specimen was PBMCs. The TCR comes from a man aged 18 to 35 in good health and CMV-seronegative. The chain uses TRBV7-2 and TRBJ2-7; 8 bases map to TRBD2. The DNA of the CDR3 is TGTGCCAGCAGCTTAGATGCTAGCGGGTCCTACGAGCAGTACTTC. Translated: CASSLDASGSYEQYF.